These T cell receptor beta chains were read from a single sample in a study of blood T cell repertoires in COVID-19. Method: immunoSEQ multiplex PCR; TCRdb's copy keeps in-frame clones and lacks some. The sample includes approximately 440,000 clones, 88% of them seen just once. The sequenced sample was peripheral blood. The receptors stem from a woman aged 50 to 60 with COVID-19, enrolled during active disease. Each CDR3 is given with its conserved first and last residue. The order of the fields is D gene, V gene, J gene, clone size, CDR3 DNA, CDR3 protein. A D gene is named only where the DNA matches it firmly. Expanded clones get a size class; other rows say once, few or many, or leave the size out.

>TRBD2|TRBV6-4|TRBJ2-1|.
TGTGCCAGCAGAGCCTCTAGCGGGGGGGCCGGTGAGCAGTTCTTC
CASRASSGGAGEQFF
>.|TRBV18|TRBJ1-5|once
TGTGCCAGCTCACCTGCGGGGGGCGAGCCCCAGCATTTT
CASSPAGGEPQHF
>TRBD1|TRBV9|TRBJ2-7|.
TGTGCCAGCAGCGTAGAGGACAGGGACGAGCAGTACTTC
CASSVEDRDEQYF
>TRBD2|TRBV6-5|TRBJ2-1|once
TGTGCCAGCAGCCGAAGCGGGGGTAGCGTCGATGAGCAGTTCTTC
CASSRSGGSVDEQFF
>.|TRBV13|TRBJ1-1|.
TGTGCCAGCAGCTTAGAGGGGCCGAACACTGAAGCTTTCTTT
CASSLEGPNTEAFF
>TRBD1|TRBV5-1|TRBJ2-7|.
TGCGCCAGCAGCCAAGCCGGGACAGGGAGGTACGAGCAGTACTTC
CASSQAGTGRYEQYF
>.|TRBV28|TRBJ1-5|.
TGTGCCAGCAGTTCCGTTATTAATCAGCCCCAGCATTTT
CASSSVINQPQHF
>.|TRBV5-1|TRBJ1-2|.
TGCGCCAGCATTCCTCACGGGGGTATAGTCGATGGCTACACCTTC
CASIPHGGIVDGYTF
>TRBD1|TRBV23-1|TRBJ1-5|.
TGCGCCAGCGGGGGAGGGGACAGGGAAGAGAATCAGCCCCAGCATTTT
CASGGGDREENQPQHF
>.|TRBV14|TRBJ1-1|.
TGTGCCAGCAGCCAAGTTTCGGGGTACACTGAAGCTTTCTTT
CASSQVSGYTEAFF
>TRBD1|TRBV6-1|TRBJ1-3|.
TGTGCCAGCAGTGAAACCGGGACAGGGCTTTACACCATATATTTT
CASSETGTGLYTIYF
>.|TRBV5-1|TRBJ2-7|.
TGCGCCAGCAGCTTGGCCTACTATTCAGGGTATGGCGAGCAGTACTTC
CASSLAYYSGYGEQYF